This T cell receptor beta chain was recovered during a study of cytomegalovirus exposure and HLA in healthy donors. CDR1 MNHEY and CDR2 SMNVEV come from the germline V gene (reference sequence). Unmatched junction bases numbered 7, after V lost 7 bases and J lost 4 bases. This CDR3 comprises 14 residues. Measured with immunoSEQ multiplex PCR; TCRdb has only the in-frame clones, and not every one. The sample consists of about 220,000 clones, roughly 88% of them appearing once. The V and J genes are TRBV27 and TRBJ1-1; 9 nucleotides match TRBD1. The source of this sequence is a woman aged 25 to 39 in good health and CMV-seropositive. Input material: PBMCs. This CDR3 is CASTRTGVSTEAFF. CDR3 coding DNA: TGTGCCAGCACCCGGACAGGGGTATCCACTGAAGCTTTCTTT.